These 20 T cell receptor beta chains share one sample of origin, sequenced in a study of naive and memory T cell subsets. The beta constant-region primer was an equimolar mix of two oligonucleotides covering TRBC1 and TRBC2. Four rounds of PCR amplified the ligated cDNA using nested alpha and beta constant-region primers plus SP2. Each CDR3 protein is one row after TCRdb ran MiXCR on the UMI-ligation and nested PCR reads. Of 100,000 to 150,000 distinct CDR3 sequences listed, over 30% are singletons. Sequences were obtained from central memory CD4+ T cells from blood. The receptors here all came from a human donor in good health.

This clonotype has more than one count but fewer than ten. This chain connects TRBV14 to TRBJ1-4, with 8 bases matching TRBD1. Germline trimming cut 4 bases from V and 0 bases from J; bases unmatched to any gene: 4. The CDR3 is 16 amino acids. Looked up from germline, CDR1 is SGHDN and CDR2 is FVKESK. CDR3 residues: CASSRRGRTTNEKLFF. The DNA of the CDR3 is TGTGCCAGCAGCCGCAGGGGGCGGACAACTAATGAAAAACTGTTTTTT. Full variable domain (rest looked up from reference TRBV14 and TRBJ1-4): EAGVTQFPSHSVIEKGQTVTLRCDPISGHDNLYWYRRVMGKEIKFLLHFVKESKQDESGMPNNRFLAERTGGTYSTLKVQPAELEDSGVYFCASSRRGRTTNEKLFFGSGTQLSVL.

This clonotype has a handful of counts. This sequence joins TRBV3-1 and TRBJ2-5, with 8 bases lining up with TRBD2. V was clipped by 5 bases and J by 6 bases; unmatched bases: 8. The CDR3 sequence is 14 residues long. Germline CDR1 and CDR2: LGHDT and YNNKEL (reference sequence). CDR3 nucleotide sequence: TGTGCCAGCAGCTCCGAAGCGGGAGAAAAGACCCAGTACTTC. Translation gives CASSSEAGEKTQYF.

Ten or more counts support this clonotype. The gene calls are TRBV7-8 and TRBJ2-7; TRBD1 matches at 9 bases. The germline V gene encodes CDR1 SGHVS and CDR2 FQNEAQ. V was clipped by 1 base and J by 5 bases; unmatched bases: 9. The CDR3 contains 16 residues. The CDR3 spells CASSLEPGQGVHEQYF. In DNA, the CDR3 is TGTGCCAGCAGCTTAGAACCGGGACAGGGCGTCCACGAGCAGTACTTC.

This clonotype showed up just a few times. The chain uses TRBV20-1 and TRBJ2-1; 12 bases are shared with TRBD2. The V gene's germline CDR1 is DFQATT and CDR2 SNEGSKA (reference sequence). Losses at the gene ends were 0 bases for V and 4 bases for J; bases not matched to a gene: 1. The CDR3 has 15 residues. CDR3 region: CSARETSGRYNEQFF. The CDR3 nucleotides are TGCAGTGCTAGAGAGACTAGCGGGAGATACAATGAGCAGTTCTTC.

V and J are TRBV5-1 and TRBJ2-1, with TRBD1 as a possible D gene (6 bases). Trimming took off 2 bases at V and 8 bases at J, with 14 bases between the two ends. The CDR3 extends over 14 amino acids. The V gene's germline CDR1 is SGHRS and CDR2 YFSETQ. This chain's CDR3 is CASSFQRGSDEQFF. CDR3 in DNA: TGCGCCAGCAGCTTTCAAAGGGGGTCCGATGAGCAGTTCTTC.

This clonotype has only one observation. V usage is TRBV18 and J usage is TRBJ2-1; 8 bases fit TRBD1. J lost 1 base, V lost 4 bases, and 3 bases had no gene match. Germline assignment: CDR1 KGHSH and CDR2 LQKENI. The CDR3 extends over 15 amino acids. The CDR3 sequence: CASSLRQGSYNEQFF. The CDR3 nucleotides read TGTGCCAGCTCACTTCGACAGGGGTCCTACAATGAGCAGTTCTTC.

The CDR3: CASSLYPSGGNEQFF. CDR3 coding DNA: TGCGCCAGCAGCTTGTATCCTAGCGGGGGAAATGAGCAGTTCTTC. V is TRBV5-1 and J is TRBJ2-1; 10 positions agree with TRBD2. CDR3 length: 15 amino acids. J lost 7 bases, V lost 1 base, and 5 bases had no gene match. Per germline, CDR1 SGHRS and CDR2 YFSETQ.

V usage is TRBV5-1 and J usage is TRBJ1-2; TRBD1 agrees at 7 bases. V dropped 4 bases and J dropped 4; count of bases not matched to a gene: 7. This CDR3 contains 14 residues. Germline V gene lookup returns CDR1 SGHRS and CDR2 YFSETQ. Here the CDR3 DNA reads TGCGCCAGCAGCGGATGGGACAGCACCTATGGCTACACCTTC. This translates into CASSGWDSTYGYTF.

The chain is built from TRBV28 and TRBJ1-5, with D possibly being TRBD1 (6 bases). The CDR3 length is 16 residues. Trimming removed 7 bases at V and 3 bases at J, with 19 bases between. Germline V lookup: CDR1 MDHEN, CDR2 SYDVKM. CDR3 residues: CASTRLGGGSNQPQHF. In nucleotides, the CDR3 is TGTGCCAGCACCCGTTTGGGAGGGGGGTCCAATCAGCCCCAGCATTTT.

This clonotype was counted only a few times. V and J are TRBV7-3 and TRBJ2-5; D possibly corresponds to TRBD1 (5 bases). The V end was cut by 5 bases, the J end by 4 bases, with 11 bases between. CDR3 length equals 13 residues. Germline CDR1 SGHTA, CDR2 FQGTGA. DNA of the CDR3: TGTGCCAGCAGCCGTATGCAGGGAGAGACCCAGTACTTC. Translation: CASSRMQGETQYF.

The chain combines TRBV11-2 with TRBJ1-3; D gene ambiguous. The CDR3 is 16 amino acids. V lost 7 bases to trimming and J lost 0 bases, with 16 bases between them. The germline gives CDR1 SGHAT, CDR2 FQNNGV. Here the CDR3 reads CASTLRLPGSGNTIYF. CDR3 sequence (DNA): TGTGCCAGCACCCTCCGATTACCGGGCTCTGGAAACACCATATATTTT.

The chain joins TRBV6-7 to TRBJ1-1, with D tentatively TRBD1 (6 bases). TRBV6-7 is assigned to the ORF class and has an uncertain function. This CDR3 region has 13 residues. Trimming pared 7 bases from V and 2 bases from J, leaving 11 bases between. The CDR3 nucleotides are TGTGCCAGCAAAGGGGGGGCAAACACTGAAGCTTTCTTT. Protein product: CASKGGANTEAFF.

This clonotype came up a few times. The V and J genes are TRBV2 and TRBJ2-2; D is unresolved. CDR1 and CDR2 from the germline V gene are SNHLY and FYNNEI. The length of the CDR3 is 14 residues. The V end was cut by 4 bases, the J end by 4 bases, with 10 bases between. The CDR3 spells CASSGIHGTGELFF. CDR3 nucleotides: TGTGCCAGCAGTGGAATTCACGGCACCGGGGAGCTGTTTTTT.

Judged by abundance, this clonotype is medium-sized (0.01 to 0.1%). This CDR3 reads CSVDGGDTQYF. The DNA for the CDR3 is TGCAGCGTTGATGGTGGAGATACGCAGTATTTT. The chain has TRBV29-1 and TRBJ2-3, with D uncertain. Trimming took 3 bases from V and 5 from J, leaving 6 bases between them. This CDR3 spans 11 amino acids. From germline, CDR1 is SQVTM and CDR2 ANQGSEA.

This clonotype was seen a few times. The V and J genes are TRBV19 and TRBJ2-1; TRBD2 matches at 10 bases. Germline lookup yields CDR1 LNHDA and CDR2 SQIVND (reference sequence). This CDR3 has 15 amino acids. V lost 5 bases to trimming and J lost 2 bases; unmatched junction nucleotides: 3. The CDR3, as DNA: TGTGCCAGTAGTGTGGGACTAGCGACCTACAATGAGCAGTTCTTC. This translates into CASSVGLATYNEQFF.

The CDR3, as DNA: TGTGCCAGCAGCTTAGCGACTAGCAGGAACATTCAGTACTTC. This translates into CASSLATSRNIQYF. V is TRBV7-9 and J is TRBJ2-4; 7 positions match TRBD2. The junction had 3 bases not matched to a gene; V was cut back by 0 bases and J by 7 bases. Germline-derived CDR1 and CDR2 are SEHNR and FQNEAQ (reference sequence). This CDR3 has 14 residues.

Comment on this clonotype: At one end the junction does not follow the germline gene, possibly because of a read error. The chain carries TRBV7-2 and TRBJ2-7; the D gene is possibly TRBD1 (5 bases). Germline V gives CDR1 SGHTA, CDR2 FQGNSA. The CDR3 sequence is 12 residues long. CDR3 coding DNA: TGTGCCAGCAGCTTAGTCCAGGGTACATCCCTCTTC. Amino acids: CASSLVQGTSLF.

This clonotype was seen only a few times. The chain combines TRBV19 with TRBJ2-5; the D gene could be TRBD1 or TRBD2 (7 bases each). CDR1 and CDR2 from the germline V gene are LNHDA and SQIVND (reference sequence). Trimming stripped 3 bases from V and 2 bases from J, with 13 bases between. CDR3 length: 15 amino acids. The CDR3 DNA reads TGTGCCAGTAGTATCGGGGGGACAGTACAAGAGACCCAGTACTTC. Translating gives CASSIGGTVQETQYF.

This clonotype has just a few counts. The chain links TRBV7-3 to TRBJ2-3; either TRBD1 or TRBD2 may supply D (5 bases each). The CDR3 covers 14 residues. Trimming took off 3 bases at V and 2 bases at J, with 9 bases between the two ends. CDR1 is SGHTA, CDR2 FQGTGA, per germline. The CDR3 protein is CASSLGTYTDTQYF. For the CDR3, the DNA is TGTGCCAGCAGCTTGGGGACCTACACAGATACGCAGTATTTT.

The DNA of the CDR3 is TGTGCCAGCAGTGTTACATCTTACAATGAGCAGTTCTTC. This translates into CASSVTSYNEQFF. This chain links TRBV2 with TRBJ2-1; no definite D call. CDR3 length equals 13 residues. Trimming took 4 bases from V and 4 from J, leaving 8 bases between them. The germline gives CDR1 SNHLY, CDR2 FYNNEI. Full variable domain (rest looked up from reference TRBV2 and TRBJ2-1): EPEVTQTPSHQVTQMGQEVILRCVPISNHLYFYWYRQILGQKVEFLVSFYNNEISEKSEIFDDQFSVERPDGSNFTLKIRSTKLEDSAMYFCASSVTSYNEQFFGPGTRLTVL.